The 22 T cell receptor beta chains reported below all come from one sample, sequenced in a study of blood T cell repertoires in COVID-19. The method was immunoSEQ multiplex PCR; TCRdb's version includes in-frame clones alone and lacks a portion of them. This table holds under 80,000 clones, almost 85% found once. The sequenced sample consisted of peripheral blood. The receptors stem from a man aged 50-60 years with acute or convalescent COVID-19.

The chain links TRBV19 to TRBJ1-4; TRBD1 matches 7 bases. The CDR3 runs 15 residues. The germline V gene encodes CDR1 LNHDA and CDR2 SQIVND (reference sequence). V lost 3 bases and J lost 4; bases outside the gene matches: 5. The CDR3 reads CASSIWPGGNEKLFF. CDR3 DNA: TGTGCCAGTAGTATTTGGCCAGGGGGTAATGAAAAACTGTTTTTT.

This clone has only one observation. The CDR3 bases are TGTGCCAGTAGTATACACTTCGAGGTAGTGTCCTATGGCTACACCTTC. Translation gives CASSIHFEVVSYGYTF. The rearrangement links TRBV19 to TRBJ1-2; D not certain. Trimming pared 2 bases from V and 4 bases from J, leaving 17 bases between. Germline V CDR1 and CDR2: LNHDA, SQIVND (reference sequence). The CDR3 loop spans 16 amino acids.

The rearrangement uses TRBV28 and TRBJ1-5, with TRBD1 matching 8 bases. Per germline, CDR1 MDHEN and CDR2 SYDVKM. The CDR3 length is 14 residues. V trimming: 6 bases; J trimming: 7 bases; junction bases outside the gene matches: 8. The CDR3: CASRPQGGRQPQHF. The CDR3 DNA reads TGTGCCAGCAGACCACAGGGGGGGAGGCAGCCCCAGCATTTT.

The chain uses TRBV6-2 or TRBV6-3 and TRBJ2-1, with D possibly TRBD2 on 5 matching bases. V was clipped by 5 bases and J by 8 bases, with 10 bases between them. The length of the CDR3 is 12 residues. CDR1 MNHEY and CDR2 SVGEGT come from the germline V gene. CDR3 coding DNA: TGTGCCAGCAGTCGGACTTGGGATGAGCAGTTCTTC. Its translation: CASSRTWDEQFF.

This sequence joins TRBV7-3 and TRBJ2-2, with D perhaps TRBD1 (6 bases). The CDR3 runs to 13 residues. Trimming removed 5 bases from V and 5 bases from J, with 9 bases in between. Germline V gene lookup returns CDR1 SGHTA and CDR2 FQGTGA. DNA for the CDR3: TGTGCCAGCAGCAAGACAGGTACCGGGGAGCTGTTTTTT. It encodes CASSKTGTGELFF.

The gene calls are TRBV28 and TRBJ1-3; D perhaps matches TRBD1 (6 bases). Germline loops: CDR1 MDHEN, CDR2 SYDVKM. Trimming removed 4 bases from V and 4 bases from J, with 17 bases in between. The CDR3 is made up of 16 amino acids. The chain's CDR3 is CASSSVTGSFGNTIYF. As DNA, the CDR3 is TGTGCCAGCAGTTCAGTGACAGGATCCTTCGGAAACACCATATATTTT.

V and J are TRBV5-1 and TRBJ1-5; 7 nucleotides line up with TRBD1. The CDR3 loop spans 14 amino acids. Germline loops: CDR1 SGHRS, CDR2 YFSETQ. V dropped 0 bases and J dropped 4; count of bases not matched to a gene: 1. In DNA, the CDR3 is TGCGCCAGCAGCTTGGAGGGACAGAATCAGCCCCAGCATTTT. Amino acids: CASSLEGQNQPQHF.

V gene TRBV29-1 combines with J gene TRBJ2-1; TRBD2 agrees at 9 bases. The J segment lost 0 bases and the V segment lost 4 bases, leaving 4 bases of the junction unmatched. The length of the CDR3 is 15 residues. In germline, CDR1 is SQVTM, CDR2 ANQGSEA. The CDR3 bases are TGCAGCGTTGCCCTAGCGGGGATCTCCTACAATGAGCAGTTCTTC. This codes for CSVALAGISYNEQFF.

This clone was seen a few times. CDR3 amino acids: CASRYDRGSYNSPLHF. The CDR3 region has the DNA TGTGCCAGCAGATATGACAGGGGATCCTATAATTCACCCCTCCACTTT. The genes are TRBV7-9 and TRBJ1-6, with 8 bases matching TRBD1. Germline V gene lookup returns CDR1 SEHNR and CDR2 FQNEAQ (reference sequence). CDR3 length: 16 amino acids. The J segment lost 1 base and the V segment lost 6 bases, leaving 5 bases of the junction unmatched. Variable domain in full (rest from reference TRBV7-9 and TRBJ1-6): DTGVSQNPRHKITKRGQNVTFRCDPISEHNRLYWYRQTLGQGPEFLTYFQNEAQLEKSRLLSDRFSAERPKGSFSTLEIQRTEQGDSAMYLCASRYDRGSYNSPLHFGNGTRLTVT.

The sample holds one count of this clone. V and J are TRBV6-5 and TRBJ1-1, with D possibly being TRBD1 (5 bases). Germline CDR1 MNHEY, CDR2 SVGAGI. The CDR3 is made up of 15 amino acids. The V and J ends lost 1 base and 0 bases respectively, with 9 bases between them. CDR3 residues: CASSYFDRLNTEAFF. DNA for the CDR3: TGTGCCAGCAGTTACTTCGACAGACTGAACACTGAAGCTTTCTTT.

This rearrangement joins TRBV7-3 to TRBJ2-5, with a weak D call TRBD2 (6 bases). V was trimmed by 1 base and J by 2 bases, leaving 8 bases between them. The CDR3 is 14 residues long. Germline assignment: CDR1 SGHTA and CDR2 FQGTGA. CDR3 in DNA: TGTGCCAGCAGCTTAAGTAGCGGTCAAGAGACCCAGTACTTC. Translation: CASSLSSGQETQYF.

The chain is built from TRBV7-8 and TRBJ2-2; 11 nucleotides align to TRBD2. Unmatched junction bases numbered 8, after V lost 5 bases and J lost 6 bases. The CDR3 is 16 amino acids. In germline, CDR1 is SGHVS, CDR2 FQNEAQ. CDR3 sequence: CASSPTSGNFAGELFF. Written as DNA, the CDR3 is TGTGCCAGCAGCCCGACTAGCGGGAATTTTGCCGGGGAGCTGTTTTTT.

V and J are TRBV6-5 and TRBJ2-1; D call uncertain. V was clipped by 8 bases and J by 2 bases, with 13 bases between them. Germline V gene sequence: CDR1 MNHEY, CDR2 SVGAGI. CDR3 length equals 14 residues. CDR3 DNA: TGTGCCAGCGGGTCCCGGAGCCCCTACAATGAGCAGTTCTTC. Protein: CASGSRSPYNEQFF.

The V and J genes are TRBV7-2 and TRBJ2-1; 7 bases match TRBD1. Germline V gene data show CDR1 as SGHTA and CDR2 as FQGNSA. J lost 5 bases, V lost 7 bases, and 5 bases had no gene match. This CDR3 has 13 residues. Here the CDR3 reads CASTTGQNNEQFF. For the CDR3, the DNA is TGTGCCAGCACCACGGGACAGAACAATGAGCAGTTCTTC.

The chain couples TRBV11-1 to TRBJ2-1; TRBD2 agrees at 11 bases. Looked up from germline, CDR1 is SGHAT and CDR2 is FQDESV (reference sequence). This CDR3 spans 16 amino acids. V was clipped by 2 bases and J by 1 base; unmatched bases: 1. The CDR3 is CASSLRTSGSYNEQFF. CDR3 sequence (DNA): TGTGCCAGCAGCTTACGGACTAGCGGGTCCTACAATGAGCAGTTCTTC.

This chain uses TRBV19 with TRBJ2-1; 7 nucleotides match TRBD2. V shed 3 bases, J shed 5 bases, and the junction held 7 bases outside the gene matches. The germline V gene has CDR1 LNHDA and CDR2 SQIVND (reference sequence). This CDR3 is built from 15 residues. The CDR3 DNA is TGTGCCAGTAGTATTTCCGGCGGGAGACACAATGAGCAGTTCTTC. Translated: CASSISGGRHNEQFF.

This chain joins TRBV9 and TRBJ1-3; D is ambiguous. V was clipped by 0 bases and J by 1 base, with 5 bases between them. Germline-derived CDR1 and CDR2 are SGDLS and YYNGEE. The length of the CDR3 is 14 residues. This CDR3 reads CASSVDGSGNTIYF. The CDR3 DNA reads TGTGCCAGCAGCGTAGACGGGTCTGGAAACACCATATATTTT.

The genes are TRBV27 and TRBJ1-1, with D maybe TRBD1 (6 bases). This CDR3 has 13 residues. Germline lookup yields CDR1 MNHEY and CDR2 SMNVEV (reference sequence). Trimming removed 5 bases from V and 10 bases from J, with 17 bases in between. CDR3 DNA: TGTGCCAGCAGTCCATCTTGGACAGTAGCAGCTTTCTTT. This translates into CASSPSWTVAAFF.

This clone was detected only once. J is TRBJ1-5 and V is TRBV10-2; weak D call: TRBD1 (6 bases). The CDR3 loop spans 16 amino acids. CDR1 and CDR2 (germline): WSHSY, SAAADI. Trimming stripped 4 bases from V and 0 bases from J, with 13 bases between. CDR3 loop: CASSATGSYSNQPQHF. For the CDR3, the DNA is TGCGCCAGCAGTGCTACAGGGAGTTATAGCAATCAGCCCCAGCATTTT.

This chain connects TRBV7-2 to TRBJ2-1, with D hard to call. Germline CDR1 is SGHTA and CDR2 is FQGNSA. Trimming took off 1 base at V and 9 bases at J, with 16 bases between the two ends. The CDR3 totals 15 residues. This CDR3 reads CASSLGITPSVEQFF. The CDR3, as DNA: TGTGCCAGCAGCTTAGGCATAACCCCATCGGTTGAGCAGTTCTTC.

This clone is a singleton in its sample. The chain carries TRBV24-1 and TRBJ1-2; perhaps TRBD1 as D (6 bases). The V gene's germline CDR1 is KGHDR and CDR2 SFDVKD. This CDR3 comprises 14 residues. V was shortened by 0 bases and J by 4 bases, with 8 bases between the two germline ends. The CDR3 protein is CATSDLGTSYGYTF. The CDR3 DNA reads TGTGCCACCAGTGATTTGGGGACATCCTATGGCTACACCTTC.

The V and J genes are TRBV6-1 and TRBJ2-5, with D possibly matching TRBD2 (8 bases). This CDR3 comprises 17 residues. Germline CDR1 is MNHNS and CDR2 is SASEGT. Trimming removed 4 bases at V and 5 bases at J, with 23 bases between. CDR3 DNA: TGTGCCAGCAGTGGAGGAGTCGGGAGGGGGCACCGGGAGACCCAGTACTTC. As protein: CASSGGVGRGHRETQYF.